This TCR beta chain was identified in a study of response to subunit inactivated influenza vaccine. The CDR3 runs to 13 residues. With 4 bases removed from V and 2 bases from J, the gap between germline ends came to 9 bases. Germline lookup yields CDR1 MDHEN and CDR2 SYDVKM. Each CDR3 protein is one row after TCRdb ran MiXCR on the RT-PCR reads. Seen here are some 570,000 distinct CDR3 sequences, approximately 11% observed once, and the top ten hold about 11%. These data were likewise used in another study, on T cells expressing NK-cell markers. From that study: The TCR beta cDNA came from 5'RACE template switching with UMIs. Eight donors were sequenced, of whom seven were HCMV-seropositive, while the remaining one was HCMV-seronegative.

The rearrangement links TRBV28 to TRBJ2-7, with D perhaps matching TRBD1 (5 bases). This receptor was taken from a man aged 50-59 years who received an inactivated influenza vaccine. The sequencing here drew on PBMCs from blood, taken on the day of vaccination. The DNA for the CDR3 is TGTGCCAGCAGTTCCCAGACAGCCTACGAGCAGTACTTC. It encodes CASSSQTAYEQYF.